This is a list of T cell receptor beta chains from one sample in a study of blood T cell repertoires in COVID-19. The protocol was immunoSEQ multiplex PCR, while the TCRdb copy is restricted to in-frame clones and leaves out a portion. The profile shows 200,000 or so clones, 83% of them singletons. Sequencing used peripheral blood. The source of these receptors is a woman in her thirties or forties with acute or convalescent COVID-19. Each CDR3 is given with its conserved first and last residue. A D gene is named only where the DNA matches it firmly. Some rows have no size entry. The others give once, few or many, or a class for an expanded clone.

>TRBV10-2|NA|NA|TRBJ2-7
CASSATAAVHMEQYF
TGCGCCAGCAGTGCGACTGCGGCAGTGCATATGGAGCAGTACTTC
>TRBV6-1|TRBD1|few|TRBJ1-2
CASSEGMRGRPLNYGYTF
TGTGCCAGCAGTGAAGGGATGAGGGGGCGCCCTTTGAACTATGGCTACACCTTC
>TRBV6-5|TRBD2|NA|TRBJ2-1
CASSYSRTSGIREQFF
TGTGCCAGCAGTTACTCACGGACTAGCGGGATTAGGGAGCAGTTCTTC
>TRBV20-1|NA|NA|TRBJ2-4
CSATEFRGGTKNIQYF
TGCAGTGCTACTGAATTCCGGGGCGGGACCAAAAACATTCAGTACTTC
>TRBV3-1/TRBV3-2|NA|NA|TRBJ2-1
CASSQVTAYNEQFF
TGTGCCAGCAGCCAAGTCACAGCATACAATGAGCAGTTCTTC
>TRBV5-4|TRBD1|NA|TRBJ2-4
CASSLWGQGAAKNIQYF
TGTGCCAGCAGCTTGTGGGGACAGGGGGCGGCCAAAAACATTCAGTACTTC
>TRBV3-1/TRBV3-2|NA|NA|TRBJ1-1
CASSQEGREAFF
TGTGCCAGCAGCCAGGAGGGAAGGGAAGCTTTCTTT
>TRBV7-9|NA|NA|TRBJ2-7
CASSSPSSAKPYEQYF
TGTGCCAGCAGCTCCCCCTCTAGCGCGAAACCCTACGAGCAGTACTTC
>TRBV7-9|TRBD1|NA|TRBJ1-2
CASSPRDRNYGYTF
TGTGCCAGCAGCCCCCGGGACAGGAACTATGGCTACACCTTC
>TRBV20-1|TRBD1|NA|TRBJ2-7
CSASGQGAIYEQYF
TGCAGTGCCAGTGGACAGGGGGCTATCTACGAGCAGTACTTC
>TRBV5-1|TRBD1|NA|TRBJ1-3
CASSQGGSGNTIYF
TGCGCCAGCAGCCAGGGGGGCTCTGGAAACACCATATATTTT
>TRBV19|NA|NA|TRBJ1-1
CASSGTSGTEAFF
TGTGCCAGTAGCGGAACCTCAGGGACTGAAGCTTTCTTT
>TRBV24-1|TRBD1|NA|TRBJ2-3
CATSDQRQGHSTDTQYF
TGTGCCACCAGTGATCAAAGACAGGGACATAGCACAGATACGCAGTATTTT
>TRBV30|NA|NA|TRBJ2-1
CAWSSPWSGYNEQFF
TGTGCCTGGAGTTCACCCTGGAGCGGCTACAATGAGCAGTTCTTC
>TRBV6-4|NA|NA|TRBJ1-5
CASSPQGNQPQHF
TGTGCCAGCAGTCCCCAGGGGAATCAGCCCCAGCATTTT